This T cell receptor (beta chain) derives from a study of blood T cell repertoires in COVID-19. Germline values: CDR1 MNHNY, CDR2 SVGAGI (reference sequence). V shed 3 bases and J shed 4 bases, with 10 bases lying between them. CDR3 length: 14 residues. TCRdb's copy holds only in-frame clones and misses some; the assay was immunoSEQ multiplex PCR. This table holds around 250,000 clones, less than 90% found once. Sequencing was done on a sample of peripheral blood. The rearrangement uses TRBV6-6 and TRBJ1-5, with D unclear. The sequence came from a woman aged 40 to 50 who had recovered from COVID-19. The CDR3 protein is CASSYGRTNQPQHF. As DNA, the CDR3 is TGTGCCAGCAGTTATGGGCGGACTAATCAGCCCCAGCATTTT.